This T cell receptor beta chain was captured by sequencing in a study of CXCR3-negative and CXCR3-positive naive CD8 T cells. Study in general: Sequencing gave roughly 140 million TRB reads overall, about 1.5 +/- 0.3 million per library.

With 250,000 to 350,000 cells each, the CD8+ T cell subsets were individually sorted in triplicate. Germline lookup yields CDR1 LNHNV and CDR2 YYDKDF (reference sequence). CDR3 length: 14 residues. Remarks on this clonotype: Its antigen is currently unknown.

UMI-labeled 5' RACE TRB cDNA libraries were prepared from the cells. Following a re-call of the 5' RACE reads, TCRdb has one entry per CDR3 protein and lacks DNA. In all, the sample yields more than 100,000 distinct CDR3 sequences. Study-wide points: A higher hydrophobicity marked the TRB CDR3s of CXCR3-positive naive cells versus CXCR3-negative naive cells.

The clonotype originates from a human donor in good health. Some clones in this sample may be carry-over from other donors' samples. This chain links TRBV15 with TRBJ2-5; the TCRdb call, TRBD1, lacks DNA for checking. The material sequenced was naive CXCR3+ CD8+ T cells from blood. Subset given: CD45RO-CCR7+CD27+CD95- naive CD8+ T cells expressing CXCR3 (TNR3+). CDR3 sequence: CATSRVQGSETQYF. The entire variable domain, with the rest obtained from reference TRBV15 and TRBJ2-5, is as follows: DAMVIQNPRYQVTQFGKPVTLSCSQTLNHNVMYWYQQKSSQAPKLLFHYYDKDFNNEADTPDNFQSRRPNTSFCFLDIRSPGLGDTAMYLCATSRVQGSETQYFGPGTRLLVL.